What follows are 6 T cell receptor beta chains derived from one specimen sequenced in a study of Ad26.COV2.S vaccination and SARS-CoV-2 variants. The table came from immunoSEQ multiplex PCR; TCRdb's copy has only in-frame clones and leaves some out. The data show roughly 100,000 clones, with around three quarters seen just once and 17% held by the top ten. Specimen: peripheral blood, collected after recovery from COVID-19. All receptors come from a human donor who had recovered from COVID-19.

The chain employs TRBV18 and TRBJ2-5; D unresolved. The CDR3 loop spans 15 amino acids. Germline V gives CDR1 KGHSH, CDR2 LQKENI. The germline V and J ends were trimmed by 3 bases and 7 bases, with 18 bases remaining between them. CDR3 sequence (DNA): TGTGCCAGCTCACCTTCGCCAGGCCCTCGTAGGACCCAGTACTTC. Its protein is CASSPSPGPRRTQYF.

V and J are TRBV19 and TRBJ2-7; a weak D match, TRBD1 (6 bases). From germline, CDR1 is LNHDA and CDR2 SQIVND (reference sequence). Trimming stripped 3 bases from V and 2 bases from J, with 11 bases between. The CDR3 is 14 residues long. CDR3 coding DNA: TGTGCCAGTAGTATGTCAAGGGACACCTACGAGCAGTACTTC. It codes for CASSMSRDTYEQYF.

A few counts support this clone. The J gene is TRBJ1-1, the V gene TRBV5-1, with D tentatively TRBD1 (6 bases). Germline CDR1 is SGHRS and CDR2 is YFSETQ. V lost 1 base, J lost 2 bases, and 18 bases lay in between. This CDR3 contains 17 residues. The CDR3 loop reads CASSLSVQGWENTEAFF. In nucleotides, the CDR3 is TGCGCCAGCAGCTTGTCGGTACAGGGTTGGGAAAACACTGAAGCTTTCTTT. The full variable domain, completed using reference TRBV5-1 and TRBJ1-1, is KAGVTQTPRYLIKTRGQQVTLSCSPISGHRSVSWYQQTPGQGLQFLFEYFSETQRNKGNFPGRFSGRQFSNSRSEMNVSTLELGDSALYLCASSLSVQGWENTEAFFGQGTRLTVV.

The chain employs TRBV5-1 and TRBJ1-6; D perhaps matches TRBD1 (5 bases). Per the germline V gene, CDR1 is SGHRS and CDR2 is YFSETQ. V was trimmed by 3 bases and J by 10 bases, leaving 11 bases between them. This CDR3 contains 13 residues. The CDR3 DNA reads TGCGCCAGCAGCTCCACAGGTGGCTCACCCCTCCACTTT. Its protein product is CASSSTGGSPLHF.

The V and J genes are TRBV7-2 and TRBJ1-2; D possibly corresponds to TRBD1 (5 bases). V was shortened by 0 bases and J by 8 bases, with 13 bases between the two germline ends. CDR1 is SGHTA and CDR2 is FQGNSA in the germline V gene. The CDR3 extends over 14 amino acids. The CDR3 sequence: CASSLAAGSEGYTF. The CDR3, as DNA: TGTGCCAGCAGCTTAGCGGCAGGGTCGGAGGGCTACACCTTC.

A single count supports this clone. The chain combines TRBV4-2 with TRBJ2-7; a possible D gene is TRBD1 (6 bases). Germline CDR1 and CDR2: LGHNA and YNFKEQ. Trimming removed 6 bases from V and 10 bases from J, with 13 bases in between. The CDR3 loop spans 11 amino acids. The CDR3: CASRGGTGQYF. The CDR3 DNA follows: TGTGCCAGCAGAGGGGGTACGGGCCAGTACTTC.